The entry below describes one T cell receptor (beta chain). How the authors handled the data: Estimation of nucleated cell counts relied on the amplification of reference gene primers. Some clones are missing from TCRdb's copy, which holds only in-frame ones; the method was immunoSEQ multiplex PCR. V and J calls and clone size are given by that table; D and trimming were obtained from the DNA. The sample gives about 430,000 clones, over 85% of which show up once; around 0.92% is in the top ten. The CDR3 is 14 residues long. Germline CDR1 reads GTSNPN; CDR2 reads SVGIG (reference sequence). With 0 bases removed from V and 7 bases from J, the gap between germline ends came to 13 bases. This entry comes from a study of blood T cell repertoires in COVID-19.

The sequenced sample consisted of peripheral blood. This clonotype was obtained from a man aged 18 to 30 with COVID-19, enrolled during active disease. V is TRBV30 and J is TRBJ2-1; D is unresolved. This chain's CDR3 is CAWSVGSTPNEQFF. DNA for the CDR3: TGTGCCTGGAGTGTTGGCTCCACGCCAAATGAGCAGTTCTTC.